A selection of T cell receptor beta chains follows, all from one sample in a study of blood T cell repertoires in COVID-19. TCRdb keeps only in-frame clones here, not all; method: immunoSEQ multiplex PCR. This table holds approximately 100,000 clones, 80% to 90% found once. Sample: peripheral blood. These receptors came from a human donor with acute or convalescent COVID-19. The donor label of this sample is uncertain. Both conserved end residues are part of each CDR3. D genes are given only for firm matches. Size is omitted from some rows. Given values are once, few, many or a class for expanded clones.

j_call | clone_size | v_call | d_call | cdr3_nt | cdr3_aa
TRBJ2-3 | many | TRBV6-2/TRBV6-3 | TRBD2 | TGTGCCAGCAGTTATCCCGGGACTAGCGGGAGCTCAATGGGTACGCAGTATTTT | CASSYPGTSGSSMGTQYF
TRBJ1-2 | NA | TRBV27 | TRBD1 | TGTGCCAGCAGTTTATCGGCCCCCCGCAGGGGGAAGGGCTACACCTTC | CASSLSAPRRGKGYTF
TRBJ2-5 | NA | TRBV3-1/TRBV3-2 | NA | TGTGCCAGCAGCCAAGAAGGGACTGACGTAAAAGAGACCCAGTACTTC | CASSQEGTDVKETQYF
TRBJ2-3 | NA | TRBV9 | TRBD2 | TGTGCCAGCAGCATCTCTAGCGGGAGAGGGACAGATACGCAGTATTTT | CASSISSGRGTDTQYF
TRBJ1-4 | NA | TRBV4-2 | TRBD1 | TGTGCCAGCAGCCCACGGACAGGCCTTAATGAAAAACTGTTTTTT | CASSPRTGLNEKLFF
TRBJ1-1 | NA | TRBV5-1 | TRBD1 | TGCGCCAGCCATAACAGGGGGCAGGACACTGAAGCTTTCTTT | CASHNRGQDTEAFF
TRBJ1-1 | NA | TRBV7-9 | NA | TGTGCCAGCAGCTTATTGGGGGCGAGGAGCACTGAAGCTTTCTTT | CASSLLGARSTEAFF
TRBJ2-1 | NA | TRBV3-1/TRBV3-2 | NA | TGTGCCAGCAGCCAAGACGGAGGTTATGAGAATGAGCAGTTCTTC | CASSQDGGYENEQFF
TRBJ1-2 | NA | TRBV2 | TRBD1 | TGTGGGACCCAATCCGGGACAGGGGATAGCTACACCTTC | CGTQSGTGDSYTF
TRBJ1-1 | NA | TRBV3-1/TRBV3-2 | NA | TGTGCCAGCAGCCCCCGGGGGAGGGGGTACATGAACACTGAAGCTTTCTTT | CASSPRGRGYMNTEAFF
TRBJ1-1 | NA | TRBV6-5 | NA | TGTGCCAGCAGTTCCGACAGGTATAACACTGAAGCTTTCTTT | CASSSDRYNTEAFF
TRBJ2-7 | NA | TRBV7-9 | TRBD1 | TGTGCCAGCAGCCCCCTCGGACAGGGGACAGGCGAGCAGTACTTC | CASSPLGQGTGEQYF
TRBJ2-7 | NA | TRBV28 | TRBD1 | TGTGCCAGCAGTACTGGGACAGTAACCTACGAGCAGTACTTC | CASSTGTVTYEQYF
TRBJ1-1 | NA | TRBV7-9 | NA | TGTGCCAGCAGGGCCAGTCCCGAAGCTTTCTTT | CASRASPEAFF
TRBJ1-4 | NA | TRBV9 | TRBD1 | TGTGCCAGCAGCCCCCCGGGACAGGGGAGTGAAAAACTGTTTTTT | CASSPPGQGSEKLFF
TRBJ1-2 | NA | TRBV7-6 | TRBD1 | TGTGCCAGCAGCTTAGGGGGGACAGGACTAGGCTATGGCTACACCTTC | CASSLGGTGLGYGYTF
TRBJ2-1 | NA | TRBV6-4 | NA | TGTGCCAGCAGTGACTCGTCGGGATCCTACAATGAGCAGTTCTTC | CASSDSSGSYNEQFF
TRBJ2-7 | NA | TRBV5-4 | NA | TGTGCCAGCAGCTTACGGGTATCCTACGAGCAGTACTTC | CASSLRVSYEQYF
TRBJ1-1 | NA | TRBV12-3/TRBV12-4 | NA | TGTGCCAGCAGTAGTCAGGGAAAAACTGAAGCTTTCTTT | CASSSQGKTEAFF
TRBJ1-1 | NA | TRBV7-2 | NA | TGTGCCAGCAGCCCCCGCCTAGGAACTGAAGCTTTCTTT | CASSPRLGTEAFF
TRBJ1-4 | NA | TRBV15 | NA | TGTGCCACCAGCAGAAGAGACAGATTTAATGAAAAACTGTTTTTT | CATSRRDRFNEKLFF
TRBJ1-6 | NA | TRBV4-3 | NA | TGCGCCAGCAGCCAGGACTCACAGGGAACCCTCCACTTT | CASSQDSQGTLHF
TRBJ1-5 | NA | TRBV12-3/TRBV12-4 | NA | TGTGCCAGCAGTACAGAATCCAATCAGCCCCAGCATTTT | CASSTESNQPQHF
TRBJ2-2 | NA | TRBV29-1 | TRBD1 | TGCAGCGCGGGACAGGGTTCCACCGGGGAGCTGTTTTTT | CSAGQGSTGELFF
TRBJ1-1 | once | TRBV24-1 | TRBD1 | TGTGCCACCAGTGATTCTGGGGGGACAGGGCGGACTGAAGCTTTCTTT | CATSDSGGTGRTEAFF
TRBJ1-6 | few | TRBV7-8 | NA | TGTGCCAGCAGCCGAGACAGTGTCGGAGGAAAATCACCCCTCCACTTT | CASSRDSVGGKSPLHF
TRBJ1-3 | once | TRBV7-9 | NA | TGTGCCAGCAGCCTGGGGCTTGGTGGAAACACCATATATTTT | CASSLGLGGNTIYF
TRBJ2-1 | NA | TRBV29-1 | TRBD2 | TGCAGCGTTGCCAGACTAGCGGAGAGACTGGATGAGCAGTTCTTC | CSVARLAERLDEQFF
TRBJ2-3 | once | TRBV7-2 | NA | TGTGCCAGCAGCTTAAATAGCGACCCTTCCACAGATACGCAGTATTTT | CASSLNSDPSTDTQYF
TRBJ2-7 | NA | TRBV19 | NA | TGTGCCAGTAGTCAGGTGGGCTACGAGCAGTACTTC | CASSQVGYEQYF
TRBJ1-2 | NA | TRBV27 | TRBD1 | TGTGCCAGCAGTTCCCTGGGACAGGGCGCCTATGGCTACACCTTC | CASSSLGQGAYGYTF
TRBJ2-2 | once | TRBV7-3 | TRBD2 | TGTGCCAGCAGCCCCCTCCCGGGGGGTGACGCCGGGGAGCTGTTTTTT | CASSPLPGGDAGELFF
TRBJ1-1 | once | TRBV14 | NA | TGTGCCAGCAGCCAAGATAGAATAGCAGGGTTCACTGAAGCTTTCTTT | CASSQDRIAGFTEAFF
TRBJ2-6 | once | TRBV19 | TRBD1 | TGTGCCAGTAGCAGGACAGGGGGCTCCGGGGCCAACGTCCTGACTTTC | CASSRTGGSGANVLTF
TRBJ2-1 | NA | TRBV18 | TRBD2 | TGTGCCAGCTCACCAAGGTCACTAGCGGACTCCTACAATGAGCAGTTCTTC | CASSPRSLADSYNEQFF
TRBJ2-2 | few | TRBV4-1 | NA | TGCGCCAGCAGTCCAGAAGTTTCGAACACCGGGGAGCTGTTTTTT | CASSPEVSNTGELFF
TRBJ2-7 | NA | TRBV7-2 | TRBD1 | TGTGCCAGCAGTACTACTCCACAGGGGTCGCCCCCTTACTTC | CASSTTPQGSPPYF
TRBJ2-3 | NA | TRBV27 | NA | TGTGCCAGCAGTTTAAGGGGTCAGAATACGCAGTATTTT | CASSLRGQNTQYF
TRBJ2-2 | NA | TRBV5-1 | NA | TGCGCCAGCAGCTTCTGGGGGGCCGGGGAGCTGTTTTTT | CASSFWGAGELFF
TRBJ2-7 | NA | TRBV9 | TRBD2 | TGTGCCAGCAGCGTTCGCCTAGCGGGAGTTGGTGAGCAGTACTTC | CASSVRLAGVGEQYF
TRBJ2-3 | NA | TRBV9 | TRBD2 | TGTGCCAGCAGCGTAGCTGTAGGACTAGCTTTCACAGATACGCAGTATTTT | CASSVAVGLAFTDTQYF
TRBJ1-1 | few | TRBV12-5 | TRBD1 | TGTGCTAGTGGGATTGGACAGGGAATAGCTTTCTTT | CASGIGQGIAFF
TRBJ2-5 | NA | TRBV5-5 | NA | TGTGCCAGCAGCAGGGACACACAAGAGACCCAGTACTTC | CASSRDTQETQYF
TRBJ1-5 | once | TRBV12-3/TRBV12-4 | NA | TGTGCCAGCAGTAAGTCACTCGATCAGCCCCAGCATTTT | CASSKSLDQPQHF
TRBJ1-2 | NA | TRBV5-6 | TRBD1 | TGTGCCAGCAGCTTTACCGACAGGGTGGGCGGCTACACCTTC | CASSFTDRVGGYTF
TRBJ1-5 | NA | TRBV21-1 | NA | TGTGCCAGCACCCCATGGACACGGATAGAGGGCAATCAGCCCCAGCATTTT | CASTPWTRIEGNQPQHF
TRBJ2-7 | NA | TRBV7-6 | NA | TGTGCCAGCAGCTCCCCCCTGGAGCAGTACTTC | CASSSPLEQYF